This TCR beta chain was profiled in a study of a mutant IDH1 vaccine in newly diagnosed glioma. Turning to the study itself: Patients were started on vaccination 4-6 weeks after radiotherapy alone, or with temozolomide cycles. Patients under treatment included roughly 62% males and around 38% females and had a mean age of about 37 years. Former treatment meant radiotherapy, temozolomide, or both; the majority had gotten both.

Sample time point: week 35, safety follow-up. Doses comprised 300 ug of mutant IDH1 20-mer peptide each, plus topical imiquimod. Vaccination of patients was performed eight times, in weeks 1, 3, 5, 7, 11, 15, 19 and 23. The V gene end was trimmed by 2 bases and the J gene end by 7 bases; junction bases not matched to a gene: 5. Germline V gene data show CDR1 as SGHNT and CDR2 as YYREEE (reference sequence). This CDR3 is built from 15 residues. Assay used: immunoSEQ multiplex PCR; TCRdb lists only in-frame clones, some missing. The sample lists approximately 45,000 clones, 85% to 95% occurring once. This clone was seen only once. What it binds is unknown.

The chain combines TRBV5-4 with TRBJ2-2; 10 bases align to TRBD1. Sequenced material: PBMCs, taken from a glioma patient whose treatment included an IDH1 peptide vaccine. This sequence was found in a man in his fifties or sixties with glioma. This CDR3 is CASSLKDRGFGELFF. CDR3 DNA sequence: TGTGCCAGCAGCTTAAAGGACAGGGGGTTCGGGGAGCTGTTTTTT.